These 11 T cell receptor beta chains were all obtained from the same sample, sequenced in a study of cytomegalovirus exposure and HLA in healthy donors. The PCR made use of 60 Vbeta and 13 Jbeta primers. Produced via immunoSEQ multiplex PCR; TCRdb's table is partial and in-frame only. This table has 90,000 to 100,000 clones, about four fifths appearing once. The sample taken for sequencing was PBMCs. The receptors here all came from a man aged 50 to 59 in good health and CMV-seronegative.

This clone was found once. J is TRBJ2-5 and V is TRBV11-3; 8 nucleotides agree with TRBD1. CDR1 is SGHNT, CDR2 YENEEA, per germline. V lost 5 bases, J lost 9 bases, and 17 bases stayed unmatched. This CDR3 spans 16 amino acids. In DNA, the CDR3 is TGTGCCAGCAGCCTGCTCCGGGACAGGCCTTCCAGGTCCCAGTACTTC. It yields the protein CASSLLRDRPSRSQYF.

This clone was detected only a few times. The rearrangement joins TRBV2 to TRBJ2-6; D unclear. This CDR3 spans 14 amino acids. The V gene's germline CDR1 is SNHLY and CDR2 FYNNEI. With 10 bases removed from V and 0 bases from J, the gap between germline ends came to 10 bases. CDR3 nucleotides: TGTGCCACCCAACGGAGCTCTGGGGCCAACGTCCTGACTTTC. It codes for CATQRSSGANVLTF.

This clone was seen more than once but under ten times. A read error may produce the germline difference seen at one junction end. The chain employs TRBV7-2 and TRBJ2-1, with no clear D. CDR1 SGHTA and CDR2 FQGNSA come from the germline V gene. This CDR3 comprises 11 residues. The CDR3 bases are TGTGCCAGCAGCTTCTACCATGAGCAGTTCTTC. Translating gives CASSFYHEQFF. The full variable domain, completed using reference TRBV7-2 and TRBJ2-1, is GAGVSQSPSNKVTEKGKDVELRCDPISGHTALYWYRQSLGQGLEFLIYFQGNSAPDKSGLPSDRFSAERTGGSVSTLTIQRTQQEDSAVYLCASSFYHEQFFGPGTRLTVL.

This chain joins TRBV6-5 and TRBJ1-1; 8 nucleotides match TRBD1. Germline V gene data show CDR1 as MNHEY and CDR2 as SVGAGI. The CDR3 consists of 13 residues. V dropped 9 bases and J dropped 3; count of bases not matched to a gene: 6. The CDR3 protein is CASHRGAHTEAFF. In nucleotides, the CDR3 is TGTGCCAGTCACAGGGGGGCGCACACTGAAGCTTTCTTT.

The chain links TRBV7-9 to TRBJ2-2, with a possible D match to TRBD2 (6 bases). Trimming removed 5 bases from V and 1 base from J, with 11 bases in between. This CDR3 region has 15 residues. The germline gives CDR1 SEHNR, CDR2 FQNEAQ (reference sequence). This CDR3 is CASSPPGRNTGELFF. The CDR3 DNA reads as TGTGCCAGCAGCCCTCCCGGGAGGAACACCGGGGAGCTGTTTTTT.

The table lists this clone with a count of one. The chain links TRBV2 to TRBJ2-1, with 8 bases matching TRBD1. Germline loops: CDR1 SNHLY, CDR2 FYNNEI. Trimming cost V 7 bases and J 4 bases; bases outside gene matches: 6. CDR3 size: 14 residues. In DNA, the CDR3 is TGTGCCAGCACGGCGGGACAGGCGTACAATGAGCAGTTCTTC. It translates to CASTAGQAYNEQFF.

This clone has only one observation. The rearrangement joins TRBV15 to TRBJ2-7; 8 bases are shared with TRBD1. CDR1 and CDR2 (germline): LNHNV, YYDKDF (reference sequence). V shed 8 bases, J shed 1 base, and the junction held 4 bases outside the gene matches. The CDR3 is made up of 13 amino acids. CDR3 nucleotide sequence: TGTGCCACCGGACAGGGCCCTTCCTACGAGCAGTACTTC. Its translation: CATGQGPSYEQYF.

To note about this clone: Germline and junction disagree at one end, which may indicate a read error. The same CDR3 is also encoded by other DNA sequences in this sample. This chain joins TRBV15 and TRBJ2-3; D might be TRBD2 (5 bases). This CDR3 spans 15 amino acids. Germline V CDR1 and CDR2: LNHNV, YYDKDF (reference sequence). The CDR3 is CATSPSWEIADTQYF. CDR3 DNA sequence: TGTGCCACCAGCCCTAGCTGGGAGATTGCAGATACGCAGTATTTC.

The chain uses TRBV28 and TRBJ1-2; a weak D match, TRBD1 (6 bases). Trimming stripped 6 bases from V and 5 bases from J, with 10 bases between. The CDR3 covers 12 residues. Germline V gene data show CDR1 as MDHEN and CDR2 as SYDVKM. The chain's CDR3 is CASRADRYGYTF. The CDR3 DNA reads as TGTGCCAGCAGGGCCGACAGGTATGGCTACACCTTC.

The CDR3 spells CASSYLSGTEQFF. The CDR3 region has the DNA TGTGCCAGCAGTTACTTAAGCGGGACTGAGCAGTTCTTC. The V and J genes are TRBV6-5 and TRBJ2-1, with 7 bases that match TRBD2. Germline V gives CDR1 MNHEY, CDR2 SVGAGI. The V and J ends lost 1 base and 9 bases, in that order; junction bases with no gene match: 3. This CDR3 spans 13 amino acids.

This chain connects TRBV29-1 to TRBJ2-5, with D perhaps TRBD2 (5 bases). The CDR3 is 14 amino acids. V shed 6 bases and J shed 5 bases, with 19 bases lying between them. From germline, CDR1 is SQVTM and CDR2 ANQGSEA. This chain's CDR3 is CSVLVFLRAETQYF. In DNA form, the CDR3 reads TGCAGCGTCCTCGTGTTTTTGAGGGCTGAGACCCAGTACTTC.